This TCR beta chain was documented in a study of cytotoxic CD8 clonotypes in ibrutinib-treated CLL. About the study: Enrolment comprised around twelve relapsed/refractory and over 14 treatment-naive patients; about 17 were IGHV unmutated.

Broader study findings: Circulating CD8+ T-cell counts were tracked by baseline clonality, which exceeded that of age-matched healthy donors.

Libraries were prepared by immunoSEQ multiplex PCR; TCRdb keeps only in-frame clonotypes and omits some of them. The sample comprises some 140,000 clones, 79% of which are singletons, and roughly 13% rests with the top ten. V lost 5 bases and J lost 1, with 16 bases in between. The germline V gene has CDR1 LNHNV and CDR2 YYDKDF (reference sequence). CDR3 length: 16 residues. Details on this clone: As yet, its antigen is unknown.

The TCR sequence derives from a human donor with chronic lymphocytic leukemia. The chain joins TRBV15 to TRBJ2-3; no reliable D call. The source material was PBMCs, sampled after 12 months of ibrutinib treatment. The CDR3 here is CATSAPGRGGTDTQYF. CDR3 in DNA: TGTGCCACCAGCGCCCCCGGGCGAGGTGGCACAGATACGCAGTATTTT.